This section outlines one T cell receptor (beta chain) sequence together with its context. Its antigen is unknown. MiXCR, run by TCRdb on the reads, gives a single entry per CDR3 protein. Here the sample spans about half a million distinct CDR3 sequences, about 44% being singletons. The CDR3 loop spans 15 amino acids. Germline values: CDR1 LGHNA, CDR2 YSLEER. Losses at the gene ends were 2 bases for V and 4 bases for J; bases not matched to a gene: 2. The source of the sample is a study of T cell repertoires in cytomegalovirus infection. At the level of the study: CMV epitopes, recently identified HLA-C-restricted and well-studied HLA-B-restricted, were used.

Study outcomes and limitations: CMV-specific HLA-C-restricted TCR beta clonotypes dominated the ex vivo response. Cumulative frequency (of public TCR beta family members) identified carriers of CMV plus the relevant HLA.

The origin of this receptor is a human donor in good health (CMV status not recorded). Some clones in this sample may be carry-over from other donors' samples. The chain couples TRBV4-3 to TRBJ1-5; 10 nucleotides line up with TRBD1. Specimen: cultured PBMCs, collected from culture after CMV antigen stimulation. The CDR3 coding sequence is TGCGCCAGCAGCCAAACGGGACAGGGGAATCAGCCCCAGCATTTT. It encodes CASSQTGQGNQPQHF.